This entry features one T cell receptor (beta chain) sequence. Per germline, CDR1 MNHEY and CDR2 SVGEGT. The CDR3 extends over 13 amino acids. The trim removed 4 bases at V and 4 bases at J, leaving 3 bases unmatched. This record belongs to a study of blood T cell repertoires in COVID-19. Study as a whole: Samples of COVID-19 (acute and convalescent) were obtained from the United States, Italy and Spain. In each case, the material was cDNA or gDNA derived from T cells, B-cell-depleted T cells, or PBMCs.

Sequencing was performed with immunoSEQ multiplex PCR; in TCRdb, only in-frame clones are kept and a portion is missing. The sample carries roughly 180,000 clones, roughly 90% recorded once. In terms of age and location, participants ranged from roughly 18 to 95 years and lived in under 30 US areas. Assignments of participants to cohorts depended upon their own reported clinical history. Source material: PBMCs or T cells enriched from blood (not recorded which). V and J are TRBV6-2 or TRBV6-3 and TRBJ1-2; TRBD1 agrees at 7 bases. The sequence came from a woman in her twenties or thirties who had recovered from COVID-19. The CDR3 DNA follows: TGTGCCAGCAGTTGGGACAGCTTCTATGGCTACACCTTC. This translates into CASSWDSFYGYTF.